A single count supports the clone carrying this TCR beta chain. Libraries were prepared by immunoSEQ multiplex PCR; TCRdb keeps only in-frame clonotypes and omits some of them. There are 250,000 to 300,000 clones in the sample; about four fifths occur only once, and 13% lies in the top ten. With 0 bases clipped from V and 0 bases from J, the junction kept 6 bases outside the gene matches. Looked up from germline, CDR1 is SGHNT and CDR2 is YYREEE (reference sequence). The CDR3 is 17 amino acids. The entry originates in a study of control samples from healthy donors and cancer patients. Specimen: PBMCs. This sequence joins TRBV5-4 and TRBJ2-4; 7 bases line up with TRBD2. The clonotype was recovered from a woman aged 60-70 years with lung cancer. The CDR3: CASSLDGGGSAKNIQYF. The CDR3 DNA reads TGTGCCAGCAGCTTGGATGGCGGGGGATCAGCCAAAAACATTCAGTACTTC.